This TCR beta chain is from a study of T-cell reconstitution after alpha-beta-depleted transplantation in children. This clonotype was counted between two and nine times. Germline-derived CDR1 and CDR2 are MGHRA and YSYEKL. The CDR3 runs 15 residues. The trim removed 3 bases at V and 8 bases at J, leaving 7 bases unmatched. As it was prepared, the TCRbeta library received unique molecular identifiers. TCRdb re-called the PCR reads with MiXCR, one entry per CDR3 protein. The data hold about 400,000 distinct CDR3 sequences, with over 20% observed a single time. The origin of this receptor is a human donor who donated a stem cell graft to a child with acute myeloid leukemia. This chain joins TRBV4-1 and TRBJ2-1, with TRBD2 matching 10 bases. The source was PBMCs from the stem cell graft donor, collected from the stem cell graft. The CDR3 region has the DNA TGCGCCAGCAGCCACAAAGCGGGAGGGCCCGATGAGCAGTTCTTC. It specifies CASSHKAGGPDEQFF.